The 8 T cell receptor beta chains below come from one sample, sequenced in a study of T-cell memory formation after mild COVID-19. In TCRdb, the 5' RACE reads were re-called with MiXCR into one record per CDR3 protein. The sample contains hundreds of thousands of distinct CDR3 sequences, 23% of which appear only once. Sequencing input: PBMCs or a T cell subset sorted from them (not recorded which). The receptors were gathered from an adult woman who had mild COVID-19 (a few samples of this study predate the infection). Cell type and time point are not known.

V is TRBV4-3 and J is TRBJ2-3; tentative D call: TRBD2 (6 bases). The CDR3 extends over 14 amino acids. Germline V gene sequence: CDR1 LGHNA, CDR2 YSLEER. V lost 5 bases to trimming and J lost 4 bases, with 13 bases between them. In DNA, the CDR3 is TGCGCCAGCAGCTCGGGACGGGAGCCAGATACGCAGTATTTT. Amino acids: CASSSGREPDTQYF.

At least ten counts were recorded for this clonotype. V gene TRBV12-3 or TRBV12-4 combines with J gene TRBJ1-2; D unclear. V lost 4 bases, J lost 2 bases, and 8 bases lay in between. This CDR3 region has 13 residues. The CDR3 DNA sequence: TGTGCCAGCAGTTCACCCTCGAACTATGGCTACACCTTC. Translated, it gives CASSSPSNYGYTF.

This clonotype has more than one count but fewer than ten. The V and J genes are TRBV14 and TRBJ2-2, with 9 positions matching TRBD2. The V gene end was trimmed by 0 bases and the J gene end by 5 bases; junction bases not matched to a gene: 7. Germline assignment: CDR1 SGHDN and CDR2 FVKESK. The CDR3 spans 17 residues. The CDR3 loop is CASSQEGRLAGTGELFF. CDR3 bases: TGTGCCAGCAGCCAAGAAGGAAGGCTAGCGGGGACCGGGGAGCTGTTTTTT.

This clonotype was found a few times. This chain links TRBV4-3 with TRBJ2-7; D might be TRBD2 (6 bases). This CDR3 comprises 16 residues. The germline V gene has CDR1 LGHNA and CDR2 YSLEER. Trimming took 0 bases from V and 2 from J, leaving 14 bases between them. CDR3 DNA: TGCGCCAGCAGCCAAGATTACGCGGGACTCGCCTACGAGCAGTACTTC. It translates to CASSQDYAGLAYEQYF.

This clonotype was seen only a few times. The chain recombines TRBV18 with TRBJ2-2, with 9 bases lining up with TRBD1. Losses at the gene ends were 3 bases for V and 2 bases for J; bases not matched to a gene: 7. This CDR3 has 17 amino acids. CDR1 is KGHSH and CDR2 is LQKENI in the germline V gene. The chain's CDR3 is CASSPPGTGKNTGELFF. The CDR3 DNA reads TGTGCCAGCTCACCTCCCGGGACAGGGAAAAACACCGGGGAGCTGTTTTTT.

The chain links TRBV7-2 to TRBJ2-3; 11 bases map to TRBD2. CDR1 and CDR2 (germline): SGHTA, FQGNSA. V gave up 5 bases and J gave up 4 bases; unmatched junction bases: 11. The CDR3 sequence is 17 residues long. The CDR3 region has the DNA TGTGCCAGCAGCAAGGCCCTAGCGGGAGGTACCGCAGATACGCAGTATTTT. It codes for CASSKALAGGTADTQYF.

In its sample, this clonotype was seen a few times. The chain couples TRBV5-6 to TRBJ1-6; D gene ambiguous. Trimming cost V 2 bases and J 7 bases, with 10 bases left between them. Germline V gene lookup returns CDR1 SGHDT and CDR2 YYEEEE. CDR3 length: 14 residues. In DNA, the CDR3 is TGTGCCAGCAGCTTAAGGGAAAGAAATTCACCCCTCCACTTT. Amino acid sequence: CASSLRERNSPLHF.

V and J are TRBV5-5 and TRBJ1-1, with TRBD1 matching 9 bases. With 4 bases clipped from V and 8 bases from J, the junction kept 6 bases outside the gene matches. The CDR3 length is 13 residues. Per the germline V gene, CDR1 is SGHKS and CDR2 is YYEKEE (reference sequence). CDR3 sequence (DNA): TGTGCCAGCAGCAATTCGGGACAGGGAGAAGCTTTCTTT. Protein: CASSNSGQGEAFF.